A selection of T cell receptor beta chains follows, all from one sample in a study of cytomegalovirus exposure and HLA in healthy donors. The protocol was immunoSEQ multiplex PCR, while the TCRdb copy is restricted to in-frame clones and leaves out a portion. The repertoire holds around 150,000 clones, more than 75% seen once, with 0.95% to 1% in the top ten. Input material: PBMCs. These receptors came from a girl aged 2 to 9 in good health and CMV-seropositive. Both conserved end residues are part of each CDR3. Each record gives: J gene, V gene, CDR3 protein.

>TRBJ1-5|TRBV7-6
CASSVGLYQPQHF
>TRBJ1-2|TRBV30
CAWSASSFRANYGYTF
>TRBJ1-1|TRBV6-5
CASSARQGNTEAFF
>TRBJ2-1|TRBV20-1
CSALDNNEQFF
>TRBJ1-2|TRBV25-1
CASSEYNLGYTF
>TRBJ1-1|TRBV19
CASSLSQGAEEAFF
>TRBJ2-1|TRBV7-2
CASSRQTQTSGRAGEQFF
>TRBJ1-4|TRBV4-1
CASSQEVGRADEKLFF
>TRBJ2-2|TRBV5-1
CASSLVGPRGELFF
>TRBJ2-3|TRBV10-1
CASIRAGHTDTQYF
>TRBJ2-5|TRBV4-1
CASSQEPGLAGEETQYF
>TRBJ2-3|TRBV6-1
CASSEWAGLAGLTDTQYF
>TRBJ2-3|TRBV11-2
CASRHWSGVIWDTQYF
>TRBJ2-5|TRBV6-8
CASSPAGEEETQYF
>TRBJ1-3|TRBV6-6
CATRQASANTIYF
>TRBJ2-7|TRBV27
CASSFEGQLVYEQYF
>TRBJ2-7|TRBV28
CASSPGQGLYEQYF
>TRBJ1-6|TRBV6-1
CASSEGTGVSPLHF
>TRBJ1-4|TRBV28
CASSPLDEKLFF
>TRBJ1-1|TRBV28
CASSPFRDNTEAFF
>TRBJ1-5|TRBV27
CASSFGRRQPQHF
>TRBJ2-3|TRBV2
CASMDRGGTDTQYF
>TRBJ1-1|TRBV29-1
CSARWQLMNTEAFF
>TRBJ2-3|TRBV27
CASSRLSGRDTQYF
>TRBJ2-5|TRBV10-3
CAISEGLAGGGETQYF
>TRBJ2-5|TRBV30
CAWSGLSGRARNQETQYF